This T cell receptor (beta chain) was found in a study of vaccination and CD4 T cells after COVID-19. Study overall: The authors used overlapping spike peptides from SARS-CoV-2, HCoV-NL63, HCoV-OC43 and HCoV-229E to stimulate cells.

Cultured CD4+ T-cell DNA underwent Oncomine TCR Beta short-read sequencing. Genomic DNA was taken out of cultured CD4+ T cells by extraction. Via MiXCR, TCRdb re-called the PCR reads, giving one row per CDR3 protein. Of about 14,000 distinct CDR3 sequences in the sample, approximately 49% are singletons; the top ten hold about 10%. Regarding treatment: roughly 11-day PBMC culture with coronavirus spike peptide pools or control peptides (ViraFEST assay). On this clonotype itself: Its matching antigen is unknown.

This sequence was found in a human donor who had recovered from COVID-19. The material was CD4+ T cells from blood, cultured in vitro, obtained before SARS-CoV-2 vaccination.

Written as DNA, the CDR3 is TGTGCCAGCAGCCCGGGACTAGCGGGGCCCTACGAGCAGTACTTC. Its protein is CASSPGLAGPYEQYF. This chain uses TRBV7-2 with TRBJ2-7; 13 nucleotides line up with TRBD2. Germline lookup yields CDR1 SGHTA and CDR2 FQGNSA. The CDR3 extends over 15 amino acids. V shed 5 bases, J shed 2 bases, and the junction held 3 bases outside the gene matches.